These T cell receptor beta chains were read from a single sample in a study of blood T cell repertoires in COVID-19. Profiled with immunoSEQ multiplex PCR; TCRdb holds only in-frame clones, not every one. Seen here are fewer than 300,000 clones, more than 85% observed once, and the top ten hold about 2.5%. The sample taken for sequencing was peripheral blood. These receptors originate from a person aged 18 to 30 with COVID-19, enrolled during active disease. Both conserved end residues are part of each CDR3. A D gene is named only where the DNA matches it firmly. Clone sizes are given selectively: once, few, many, or a class where the clone is expanded.

clone_size: -; d_call: -; v_call: TRBV3-1/TRBV3-2; j_call: TRBJ2-2; cdr3_nt: TGTGCCAGCCGTTATCGGGGTACCGGGGAGCTGTTTTTT; cdr3_aa: CASRYRGTGELFF
clone_size: -; d_call: -; v_call: TRBV5-5; j_call: TRBJ2-5; cdr3_nt: TGTGCCAGCAGCCCGTCCTCCGTGGAGCCTTGGTACTTC; cdr3_aa: CASSPSSVEPWYF
clone_size: once; d_call: -; v_call: TRBV11-2; j_call: TRBJ1-1; cdr3_nt: TGTGCCAGCAGCTTAGGTCCCAGCGCAGAAGCTTTCTTT; cdr3_aa: CASSLGPSAEAFF
clone_size: -; d_call: -; v_call: TRBV6-1; j_call: TRBJ1-6; cdr3_nt: TGTGCCAGCAGTGAACAGGAAAATTCACCCCTCCACTTT; cdr3_aa: CASSEQENSPLHF
clone_size: -; d_call: TRBD1; v_call: TRBV5-6; j_call: TRBJ2-3; cdr3_nt: TGTGCCAGCAGCTTGTTCGCCACAGGGGCAGATACGCAGTATTTT; cdr3_aa: CASSLFATGADTQYF
clone_size: -; d_call: -; v_call: TRBV7-9; j_call: TRBJ2-5; cdr3_nt: TGTGCCAGCAGCTACTCCTCAGGCAGAGAGACCCAGTACTTC; cdr3_aa: CASSYSSGRETQYF
clone_size: -; d_call: -; v_call: TRBV3-1/TRBV3-2; j_call: TRBJ2-2; cdr3_nt: TGTGCCAGCAGCGGCCAGGGAAATAACACCGGGGAGCTGTTTTTT; cdr3_aa: CASSGQGNNTGELFF
clone_size: -; d_call: TRBD1; v_call: TRBV7-9; j_call: TRBJ2-7; cdr3_nt: TGTGCCACCTCCGGACAGGATTACGAGCAGTACTTC; cdr3_aa: CATSGQDYEQYF
clone_size: -; d_call: -; v_call: TRBV19; j_call: TRBJ2-3; cdr3_nt: TGTGCCAGTAGCCGGGACTCGTCGATGAGGGATACGCAGTATTTT; cdr3_aa: CASSRDSSMRDTQYF
clone_size: -; d_call: TRBD1; v_call: TRBV7-7; j_call: TRBJ1-2; cdr3_nt: TGTGCTAGCAGCCGCGGGGACAGTAACTATGGCTACACCTTC; cdr3_aa: CASSRGDSNYGYTF
clone_size: -; d_call: -; v_call: TRBV6-2/TRBV6-3; j_call: TRBJ1-5; cdr3_nt: TGTGCCAGCAGTTACCCTTTGACAGAATTTAGGAGCAATCAGCCCCAGCATTTT; cdr3_aa: CASSYPLTEFRSNQPQHF
clone_size: -; d_call: TRBD1; v_call: TRBV6-5; j_call: TRBJ1-2; cdr3_nt: TGTGCCAGCAGATCGGGACAGGGAGACTACACCTTC; cdr3_aa: CASRSGQGDYTF
clone_size: once; d_call: -; v_call: TRBV5-4; j_call: TRBJ1-5; cdr3_nt: TGTGCCAGCAGCTTGCTAGGAGGCAATCAGCCCCAGCATTTT; cdr3_aa: CASSLLGGNQPQHF
clone_size: -; d_call: TRBD2; v_call: TRBV24-1; j_call: TRBJ2-1; cdr3_nt: TGTGCCACCAGTGACCCTCGGGTGGGGCTAGCGGAAAGCTCCTACAATGAGCAGTTCTTC; cdr3_aa: CATSDPRVGLAESSYNEQFF
clone_size: -; d_call: -; v_call: TRBV5-6; j_call: TRBJ1-2; cdr3_nt: TGTGCCAGCAGCTTGGGTGGGGGAGGTCCCTCCTATGGCTACACCTTC; cdr3_aa: CASSLGGGGPSYGYTF
clone_size: once; d_call: -; v_call: TRBV5-1; j_call: TRBJ2-5; cdr3_nt: TGCGCCAGCAGCTTGGAAGGGGGAGAGACCCAGTACTTC; cdr3_aa: CASSLEGGETQYF
clone_size: -; d_call: TRBD2; v_call: TRBV30; j_call: TRBJ2-5; cdr3_nt: TGTGCCTGGACTAGCGGAGAGGTAGAGACCCAGTACTTC; cdr3_aa: CAWTSGEVETQYF
clone_size: -; d_call: TRBD1; v_call: TRBV11-2; j_call: TRBJ2-2; cdr3_nt: TGTGCCAGTAAAGTAGGGGGCGCCGCCGGGGAGCTGTTTTTT; cdr3_aa: CASKVGGAAGELFF